This entry features one T cell receptor beta chain sequence. Each CDR3 protein is one row after TCRdb ran MiXCR on the 5' RACE reads. The table records fewer than 400,000 distinct CDR3 sequences, 9.5% to 12% of them present only once. This sample is part of a study of T cells after yellow fever vaccination. CDR3 length: 13 residues. Germline CDR1 reads SGHNT; CDR2 reads YYREEE (reference sequence). V was clipped by 4 bases and J by 4 bases; unmatched bases: 4. The input for sequencing was CD4+ T cells sorted from PBMCs, taken 45 days after the yellow fever booster vaccination. This receptor was obtained from a man younger than 35 who received the YFV17D yellow fever vaccine. V usage is TRBV5-4 and J usage is TRBJ1-2; 7 bases agree with TRBD1. Here the CDR3 DNA reads TGTGCCAGCAGCAACGACAGGGTCTATGGCTACACCTTC. It is translated as CASSNDRVYGYTF.